The 23 T cell receptor beta chains below come from one sample, sequenced in a study of Ad26.COV2.S vaccination and SARS-CoV-2 variants. Indicated treatment: roughly 18 received Ad26.COV2.S at low or high dose, single or two shots; roughly 5 received placebo; per-sample allocation not given. Sampling happened 63 days after the first vaccine or placebo injection. Measured with immunoSEQ multiplex PCR; TCRdb has only the in-frame clones, and not every one. The sample yields 350,000 to 450,000 clones, approximately 83% seen once. The input for sequencing was peripheral blood, taken in a trial of Ad26.COV2.S vaccine versus placebo. The receptors were sampled from a person between 18 and 59 years old who received the Ad26.COV2.S COVID-19 vaccine or a placebo.

This clone has just a few counts. The chain uses TRBV19 and TRBJ1-2; D is ambiguous. Germline V gives CDR1 LNHDA, CDR2 SQIVND (reference sequence). V was trimmed by 0 bases and J by 0 bases, leaving 5 bases between them. This CDR3 is built from 14 residues. The CDR3 bases are TGTGCCAGTAGTATAGAATTATCTAACTATGGCTACACCTTC. This codes for CASSIELSNYGYTF.

The chain uses TRBV5-4 and TRBJ2-2, with a tentative D call TRBD2 (6 bases). The germline gives CDR1 SGHNT, CDR2 YYREEE (reference sequence). The CDR3 consists of 16 residues. Deletions cut 0 bases from V and 7 bases from J, with 16 bases between. The CDR3 region is CASSLGGEIFGGELFF. CDR3 DNA: TGTGCCAGCAGCTTGGGCGGGGAGATTTTCGGCGGGGAGCTGTTTTTT.

V usage is TRBV12-5 and J usage is TRBJ2-3; 9 bases are a match to TRBD2. V was pared by 0 bases and J by 5 bases, with 3 bases of the junction left unmatched. The germline CDR1 and CDR2 sequences are LGHNT and FRNRAP. The CDR3 spans 15 residues. CDR3 region: CASGLVSGSRDTQYF. Written as DNA, the CDR3 is TGTGCTAGTGGTTTGGTTAGCGGGAGTCGAGATACGCAGTATTTT.

V usage is TRBV5-1 and J usage is TRBJ1-1; D ambiguous. Looked up from germline, CDR1 is SGHRS and CDR2 is YFSETQ. The CDR3 is 17 amino acids. V gave up 0 bases and J gave up 1 base, with 16 bases separating them. The CDR3 protein is CASSLASPQAGNTEAFF. CDR3 bases: TGCGCCAGCAGCTTGGCTTCGCCGCAGGCGGGGAACACTGAAGCTTTCTTT.

The chain joins TRBV7-9 to TRBJ1-1; D gene uncertain. CDR3 length: 10 residues. Germline CDR1 SEHNR, CDR2 FQNEAQ (reference sequence). The germline V and J ends were trimmed by 10 bases and 10 bases, with 13 bases remaining between them. The CDR3 protein is CATRLGRAFF. In DNA form, the CDR3 reads TGTGCCACGCGTCTCGGGAGAGCTTTCTTT.

The chain recombines TRBV7-3 with TRBJ1-4; D is undetermined. This CDR3 spans 13 amino acids. The germline V gene encodes CDR1 SGHTA and CDR2 FQGTGA. V lost 4 bases and J lost 5, with 8 bases in between. This CDR3 reads CASSSGPNEKLFF. The CDR3 bases are TGTGCCAGCAGCTCCGGTCCGAATGAAAAACTGTTTTTT.

This clone has more than one count but fewer than ten. The V gene is TRBV7-9, the J gene TRBJ1-5; 11 nucleotides agree with TRBD1. The V gene's germline CDR1 is SEHNR and CDR2 FQNEAQ (reference sequence). The CDR3 totals 16 residues. V trimming: 3 bases; J trimming: 7 bases; junction bases outside the gene matches: 8. CDR3 sequence (DNA): TGTGCCAGCAGCTTGGGGACAGGGGGTCTTAGGCAGCCCCAGCATTTT. This sequence encodes CASSLGTGGLRQPQHF.

The V and J genes are TRBV16 and TRBJ2-3; D uncertain. Trimming removed 0 bases from V and 6 bases from J, with 10 bases in between. The germline V gene has CDR1 KGHSY and CDR2 FQNENV. The CDR3 is made up of 14 amino acids. CDR3 in amino acids: CASSQSTVRDTQYF. The CDR3 nucleotides read TGTGCCAGCAGCCAATCGACCGTACGGGATACGCAGTATTTT.

This rearrangement joins TRBV5-5 to TRBJ2-2; D unclear. This CDR3 contains 15 residues. The ends were cut back, 2 bases at V and 7 bases at J, with 15 bases in the middle. The germline CDR1 and CDR2 sequences are SGHKS and YYEKEE (reference sequence). Here the CDR3 reads CASSFRPELGGELFF. CDR3 nucleotides: TGTGCCAGCAGCTTCCGACCTGAGCTAGGCGGGGAGCTGTTTTTT. Full variable domain (outside the CDR3, taken from reference TRBV5-5 and TRBJ2-2): DAGVTQSPTHLIKTRGQQVTLRCSPISGHKSVSWYQQVLGQGPQFIFQYYEKEERGRGNFPDRFSARQFPNYSSELNVNALLLGDSALYLCASSFRPELGGELFFGEGSRLTVL.

In its sample, this clone was seen a few times. The chain joins TRBV5-4 to TRBJ2-7; D gene unclear. V lost 7 bases and J 0 bases, leaving 11 bases between the germline ends. CDR1 and CDR2 (germline): SGHNT, YYREEE (reference sequence). This CDR3 spans 13 amino acids. CDR3 residues: CASGPRSSYEQYF. CDR3 DNA: TGTGCCAGCGGTCCCAGGAGCTCCTACGAGCAGTACTTC.

This clone has only a few counts. This sequence joins TRBV6-1 and TRBJ1-3; D might be TRBD1 (5 bases). Looked up from germline, CDR1 is MNHNS and CDR2 is SASEGT. V was cut by 0 bases and J by 0 bases, with 12 bases left in between. The CDR3 extends over 17 amino acids. CDR3 region: CASSEARDSRSGNTIYF. Here the CDR3 DNA reads TGTGCCAGCAGTGAAGCGCGAGACAGCCGCTCTGGAAACACCATATATTTT.

The J gene is TRBJ2-1, the V gene TRBV10-1; D may match TRBD1 or TRBD2 (5 bases each). The CDR3 length is 17 residues. Germline V gene sequence: CDR1 WNHNN, CDR2 SYGVQD (reference sequence). The V end lost 0 bases, the J end lost 0 bases, and 12 bases lay between the germline ends. The CDR3 coding sequence is TGCGCCAGCAGTGAGTCGGGACGAGGAGACTCCTACAATGAGCAGTTCTTC. It yields the protein CASSESGRGDSYNEQFF.

This clone has more than one count but fewer than ten. The gene calls are TRBV5-4 and TRBJ2-7; D might be TRBD1 (5 bases). This CDR3 contains 12 residues. V was clipped by 5 bases and J by 7 bases, with 13 bases between them. The V gene's germline CDR1 is SGHNT and CDR2 YYREEE (reference sequence). The DNA for the CDR3 is TGTGCCAGCAGTAAGAAAGGGGAAGAGCAGTACTTC. Translation: CASSKKGEEQYF.

The chain is built from TRBV9 and TRBJ2-2; D is unresolved. Trimming shortened V by 0 bases and J by 6 bases, and 6 bases separated the two germline ends. This CDR3 is 13 amino acids long. CDR1 and CDR2 (germline): SGDLS, YYNGEE. CDR3 residues: CASSVGIAGELFF. CDR3 nucleotides: TGTGCCAGCAGCGTAGGGATTGCCGGGGAGCTGTTTTTT.

In DNA form, the CDR3 reads TGTGCCAGCAGTGAACTCCGGGACTACAATGAGCAGTTCTTC. The encoded protein is CASSELRDYNEQFF. The rearrangement joins TRBV27 to TRBJ2-1; perhaps TRBD2 as D (5 bases). The length of the CDR3 is 14 residues. V dropped 5 bases and J dropped 3 bases, with 11 bases sitting between them. CDR1 and CDR2 (germline): MNHEY, SMNVEV (reference sequence).

On this clone itself: The sample contains more than one DNA sequence encoding this CDR3. The CDR3 coding sequence is TGTGCCAGCAGTGATTGGGGAGAGCAGTTCTTC. This gives the protein CASSDWGEQFF. The chain combines TRBV2 with TRBJ2-1; D is unresolved. V was shortened by 3 bases and J by 10 bases, with 7 bases between the two germline ends. CDR1 and CDR2 from the germline V gene are SNHLY and FYNNEI. This CDR3 is 11 amino acids long. Together with reference TRBV2 and TRBJ2-1, the CDR3 gives the full variable domain: EPEVTQTPSHQVTQMGQEVILRCVPISNHLYFYWYRQILGQKVEFLVSFYNNEISEKSEIFDDQFSVERPDGSNFTLKIRSTKLEDSAMYFCASSDWGEQFFGPGTRLTVL.

J is TRBJ2-2 and V is TRBV5-1; 10 nucleotides agree with TRBD1. Germline CDR1 and CDR2: SGHRS and YFSETQ. The trim removed 5 bases at V and 2 bases at J, leaving 6 bases unmatched. CDR3 length: 16 amino acids. CDR3 in amino acids: CASRAGTGVNTGELFF. CDR3 DNA sequence: TGCGCCAGCAGGGCCGGGACAGGGGTCAACACCGGGGAGCTGTTTTTT.

The V call is TRBV18, the J call TRBJ1-1; 9 nucleotides agree with TRBD1. J gave up 2 bases and V 2 bases, and 0 bases lay outside the gene matches. CDR1 and CDR2 (germline): KGHSH, LQKENI. The CDR3 is made up of 14 amino acids. The CDR3 DNA sequence: TGTGCCAGCTCACCAACAGGGGGCAACACTGAAGCTTTCTTT. This sequence encodes CASSPTGGNTEAFF.

CDR3: CASSPFGGGGGYTF. The CDR3 coding sequence is TGTGCCAGCAGCCCCTTCGGGGGTGGAGGCGGCTACACCTTC. The chain carries TRBV7-3 and TRBJ1-2; D is possibly TRBD1 (5 bases). Trimming pared 5 bases from V and 8 bases from J, leaving 18 bases between. From germline, CDR1 is SGHTA and CDR2 FQGTGA. The CDR3 runs to 14 residues.

This sequence joins TRBV5-4 and TRBJ2-1; 13 positions agree with TRBD2. The V gene's germline CDR1 is SGHNT and CDR2 YYREEE (reference sequence). CDR3 length: 15 amino acids. V shed 0 bases and J 8 bases; nucleotides not matched to a gene: 2. This CDR3 is CASSLGLAGGDEQFF. CDR3 DNA: TGTGCCAGCAGCTTGGGACTAGCGGGAGGTGATGAGCAGTTCTTC. The variable domain in full, completed from reference TRBV5-4 and TRBJ2-1, reads ETGVTQSPTHLIKTRGQQVTLRCSSQSGHNTVSWYQQALGQGPQFIFQYYREEENGRGNFPPRFSGLQFPNYSSELNVNALELDDSALYLCASSLGLAGGDEQFFGPGTRLTVL.

In DNA form, the CDR3 reads TGTGCCAGCTCACCCGGACTAGCGGGAGGCTCCTACGAGCAGTACTTC. This codes for CASSPGLAGGSYEQYF. The chain recombines TRBV18 with TRBJ2-7; 14 nucleotides agree with TRBD2. This CDR3 contains 16 residues. Germline CDR1 KGHSH, CDR2 LQKENI. Losses at the gene ends were 3 bases for V and 0 bases for J; bases not matched to a gene: 1.

The chain is built from TRBV6-5 and TRBJ2-3, with 8 nucleotides matching TRBD2. With V trimmed by 2 bases and J by 6 bases, 7 bases remained unmatched. The CDR3 length is 15 residues. CDR1 MNHEY and CDR2 SVGAGI come from the germline V gene. This CDR3 is CASSYGAGGHDTQYF. The CDR3 DNA reads TGTGCCAGCAGTTACGGTGCGGGGGGCCATGATACGCAGTATTTT.

The chain's CDR3 is CASSFMGGDEQYF. The CDR3 coding sequence is TGTGCCAGCAGTTTTATGGGGGGTGACGAGCAGTACTTC. The rearrangement links TRBV27 to TRBJ2-7; D might be TRBD2 (6 bases). The ends were cut back, 3 bases at V and 5 bases at J, with 11 bases in the middle. This CDR3 is built from 13 residues. Germline values: CDR1 MNHEY, CDR2 SMNVEV (reference sequence).